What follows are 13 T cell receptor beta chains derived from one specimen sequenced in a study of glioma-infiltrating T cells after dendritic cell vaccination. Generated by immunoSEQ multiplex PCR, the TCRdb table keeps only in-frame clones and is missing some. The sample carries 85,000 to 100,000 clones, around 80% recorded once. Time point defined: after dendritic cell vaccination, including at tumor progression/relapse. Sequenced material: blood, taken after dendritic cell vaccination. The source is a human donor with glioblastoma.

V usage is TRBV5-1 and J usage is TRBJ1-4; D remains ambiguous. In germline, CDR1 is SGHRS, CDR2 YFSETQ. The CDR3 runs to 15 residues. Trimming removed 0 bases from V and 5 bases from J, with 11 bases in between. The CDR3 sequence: CASSLVRGGNEKLFF. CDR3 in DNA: TGCGCCAGCAGCTTGGTCCGCGGAGGGAATGAAAAACTGTTTTTT. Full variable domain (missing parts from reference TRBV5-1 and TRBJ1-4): KAGVTQTPRYLIKTRGQQVTLSCSPISGHRSVSWYQQTPGQGLQFLFEYFSETQRNKGNFPGRFSGRQFSNSRSEMNVSTLELGDSALYLCASSLVRGGNEKLFFGSGTQLSVL.

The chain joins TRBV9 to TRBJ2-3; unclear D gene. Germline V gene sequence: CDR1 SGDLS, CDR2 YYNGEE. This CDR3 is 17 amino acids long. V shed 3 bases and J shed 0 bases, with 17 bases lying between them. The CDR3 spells CASSAGSSISSTDTQYF. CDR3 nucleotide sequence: TGTGCCAGCAGCGCGGGTTCATCAATTTCTAGCACAGATACGCAGTATTTT.

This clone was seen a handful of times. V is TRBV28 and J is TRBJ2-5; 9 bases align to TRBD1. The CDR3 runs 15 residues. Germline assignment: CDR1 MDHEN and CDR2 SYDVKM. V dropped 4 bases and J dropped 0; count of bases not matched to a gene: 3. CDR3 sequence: CASSSGQGHQETQYF. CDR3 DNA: TGTGCCAGCAGTTCAGGACAGGGGCACCAAGAGACCCAGTACTTC.

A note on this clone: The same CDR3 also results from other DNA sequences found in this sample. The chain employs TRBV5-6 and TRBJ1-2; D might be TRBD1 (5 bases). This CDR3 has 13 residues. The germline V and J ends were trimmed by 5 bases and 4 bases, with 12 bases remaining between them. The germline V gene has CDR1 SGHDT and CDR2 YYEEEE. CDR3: CASSPDRAYGYTF. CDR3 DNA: TGTGCCAGCAGTCCAGACAGAGCCTATGGCTACACCTTC. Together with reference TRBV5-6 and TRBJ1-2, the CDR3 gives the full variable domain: DAGVTQSPTHLIKTRGQQVTLRCSPKSGHDTVSWYQQALGQGPQFIFQYYEEEERQRGNFPDRFSGHQFPNYSSELNVNALLLGDSALYLCASSPDRAYGYTFGSGTRLTVV.

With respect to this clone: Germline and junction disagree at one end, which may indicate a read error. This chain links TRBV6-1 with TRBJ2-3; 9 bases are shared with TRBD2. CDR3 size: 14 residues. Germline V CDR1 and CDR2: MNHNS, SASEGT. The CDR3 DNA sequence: TGTGCCATCAGTGAGTCGACTAGCGGCGGTACGCAGTATTTT. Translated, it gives CAISESTSGGTQYF.

The DNA for the CDR3 is TGCAGCGTCCTACTAGCGGACAAAAACATTCAGTACTTC. Protein sequence: CSVLLADKNIQYF. The chain recombines TRBV29-1 with TRBJ2-4; 8 positions agree with TRBD2. The CDR3 consists of 13 residues. V dropped 6 bases and J dropped 3; count of bases not matched to a gene: 4. Germline V gives CDR1 SQVTM, CDR2 ANQGSEA. Supplemented by reference TRBV29-1 and TRBJ2-4, the full variable domain reads SAVISQKPSRDICQRGTSLTIQCQVDSQVTMMFWYRQQPGQSLTLIATANQGSEATYESGFVIDKFPISRPNLTFSTLTVSNMSPEDSSIYLCSVLLADKNIQYFGAGTRLSVL.

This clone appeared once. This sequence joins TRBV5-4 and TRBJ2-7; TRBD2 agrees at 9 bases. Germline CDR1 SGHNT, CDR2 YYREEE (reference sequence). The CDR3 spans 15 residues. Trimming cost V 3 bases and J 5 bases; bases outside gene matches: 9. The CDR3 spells CASSSRLAGFDEQYF. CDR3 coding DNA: TGTGCCAGCAGCTCAAGGCTAGCGGGATTCGACGAGCAGTACTTC.

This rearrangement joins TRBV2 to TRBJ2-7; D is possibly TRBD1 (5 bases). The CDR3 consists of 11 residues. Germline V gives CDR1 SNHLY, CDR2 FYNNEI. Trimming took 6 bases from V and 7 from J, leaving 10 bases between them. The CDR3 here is CASRQWTEQYF. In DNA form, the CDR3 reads TGTGCCAGCAGACAGTGGACAGAGCAGTACTTC.

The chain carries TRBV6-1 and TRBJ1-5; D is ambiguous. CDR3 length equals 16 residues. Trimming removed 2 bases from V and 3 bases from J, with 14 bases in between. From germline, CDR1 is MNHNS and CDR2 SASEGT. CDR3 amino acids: CASSEYIAYNNQPQHF. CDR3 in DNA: TGTGCCAGCAGTGAATATATAGCCTATAACAATCAGCCCCAGCATTTT.

DNA of the CDR3: TGCGCCAGCAGCCAAGATCAGCGGTACACACCCCACTACGAGCAGTACTTC. It encodes CASSQDQRYTPHYEQYF. This sequence joins TRBV4-1 and TRBJ2-7; D might be TRBD2 (5 bases). The CDR3 loop spans 17 amino acids. The V gene's germline CDR1 is MGHRA and CDR2 YSYEKL. Trimming removed 0 bases at V and 3 bases at J, with 18 bases between.

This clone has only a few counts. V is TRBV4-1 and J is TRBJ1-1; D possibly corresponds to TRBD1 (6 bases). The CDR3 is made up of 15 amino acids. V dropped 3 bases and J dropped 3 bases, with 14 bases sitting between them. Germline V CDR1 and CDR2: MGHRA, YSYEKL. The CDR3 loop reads CASSQGRGRDTEAFF. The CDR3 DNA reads TGCGCCAGCAGCCAGGGCAGGGGTCGAGACACTGAAGCTTTCTTT.

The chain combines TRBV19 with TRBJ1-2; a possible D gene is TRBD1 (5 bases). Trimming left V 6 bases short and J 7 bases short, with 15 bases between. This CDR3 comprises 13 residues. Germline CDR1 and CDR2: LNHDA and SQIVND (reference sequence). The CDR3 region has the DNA TGTGCCAGTAGCCTCCGGGACTTAGGTGGCTACACCTTC. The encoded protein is CASSLRDLGGYTF.

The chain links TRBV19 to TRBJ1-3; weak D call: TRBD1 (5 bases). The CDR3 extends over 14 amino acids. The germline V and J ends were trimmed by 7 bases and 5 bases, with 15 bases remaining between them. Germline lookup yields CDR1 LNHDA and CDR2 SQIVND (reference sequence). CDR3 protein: CASTHGGGRNTIYF. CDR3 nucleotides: TGTGCCAGTACCCACGGCGGGGGTAGAAACACCATATATTTT.